This TCR beta chain originates from a study of beta chain features in type 1 diabetes. V was pared by 1 base and J by 4 bases, with 2 bases between. The CDR3 covers 11 residues. CDR1 and CDR2 (germline): SGHRS, YFSETQ. CD45RO/CCR7/CD25/CD127/CD95/CD27 separated CD4+ naive, central memory, regulatory and stem cell-like memory cells by sorting. As concerns this clone: No antigen is known for it. This same CDR3 is encoded by further DNA sequences in the sample.

Study-level results: More deletions and fewer insertions at VDJ junctions were found in patients with type 1 diabetes. Cells that show high TCR expression could be over-represented by cDNA sequencing.

All of the isolated RNA was reverse transcribed, so expressed TCRB transcripts were sequenced. Only in-frame clones appear in the TCRdb table, and some are missing; sequencing was by immunoSEQ multiplex PCR. The sample yields about 620,000 clones, around 16% seen once. The chain carries TRBV5-1 and TRBJ2-5; no clear D. This TCR derives from a man younger than 30 in good health. Input material: naive CD4+ T cells from blood. The CDR3 DNA follows: TGCGCCAGCAGCTTGTCAGAGACCCAGTACTTC. Translated: CASSLSETQYF. The full variable domain, rest sourced from reference TRBV5-1 and TRBJ2-5, is KAGVTQTPRYLIKTRGQQVTLSCSPISGHRSVSWYQQTPGQGLQFLFEYFSETQRNKGNFPGRFSGRQFSNSRSEMNVSTLELGDSALYLCASSLSETQYFGPGTRLLVL.